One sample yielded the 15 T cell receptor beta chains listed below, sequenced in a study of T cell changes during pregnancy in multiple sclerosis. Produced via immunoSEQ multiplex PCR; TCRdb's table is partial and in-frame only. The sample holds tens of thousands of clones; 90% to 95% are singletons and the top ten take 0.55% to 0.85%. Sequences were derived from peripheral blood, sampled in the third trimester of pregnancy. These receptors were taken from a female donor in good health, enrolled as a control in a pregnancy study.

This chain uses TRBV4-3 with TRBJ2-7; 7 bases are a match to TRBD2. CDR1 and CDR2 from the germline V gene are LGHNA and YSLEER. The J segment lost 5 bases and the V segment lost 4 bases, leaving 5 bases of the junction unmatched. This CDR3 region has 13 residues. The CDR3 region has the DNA TGCGCCAGCAGCCGGGAGGGGTTCGACGAGCAGTACTTC. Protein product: CASSREGFDEQYF.

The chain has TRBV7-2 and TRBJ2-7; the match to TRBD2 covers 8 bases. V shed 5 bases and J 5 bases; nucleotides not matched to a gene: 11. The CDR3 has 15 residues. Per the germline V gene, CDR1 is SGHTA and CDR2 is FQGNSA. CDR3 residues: CASSPIGGAYNEQYF. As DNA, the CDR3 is TGTGCCAGCAGCCCTATCGGGGGGGCTTACAACGAGCAGTACTTC.

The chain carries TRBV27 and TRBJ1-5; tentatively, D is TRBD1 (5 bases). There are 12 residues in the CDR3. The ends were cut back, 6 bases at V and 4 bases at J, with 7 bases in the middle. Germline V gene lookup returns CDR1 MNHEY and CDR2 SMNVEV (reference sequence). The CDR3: CASSTGNQPQHF. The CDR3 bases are TGTGCCAGCAGCACAGGAAATCAGCCCCAGCATTTT.

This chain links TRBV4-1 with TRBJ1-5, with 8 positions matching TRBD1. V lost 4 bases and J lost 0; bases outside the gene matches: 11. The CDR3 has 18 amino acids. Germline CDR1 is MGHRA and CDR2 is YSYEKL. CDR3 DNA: TGCGCCAGCAGCCGGGGACCGGGACAGGAGACTAGCAATCAGCCCCAGCATTTT. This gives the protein CASSRGPGQETSNQPQHF.

The CDR3 coding sequence is TGTGCCAGCAGCTTTTATAAAGATACGCAGTATTTT. Its translation is CASSFYKDTQYF. The chain links TRBV7-2 to TRBJ2-3; no clear D. In germline, CDR1 is SGHTA, CDR2 FQGNSA. Trimming took off 3 bases at V and 5 bases at J, with 6 bases between the two ends. The CDR3 spans 12 residues.

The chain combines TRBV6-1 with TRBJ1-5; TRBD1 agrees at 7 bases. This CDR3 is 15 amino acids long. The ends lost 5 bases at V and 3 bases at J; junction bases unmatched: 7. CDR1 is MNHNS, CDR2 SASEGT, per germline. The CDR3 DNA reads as TGTGCCAGCAGTCCCCGGGACAGAATCAATCAGCCCCAGCATTTT. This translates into CASSPRDRINQPQHF.

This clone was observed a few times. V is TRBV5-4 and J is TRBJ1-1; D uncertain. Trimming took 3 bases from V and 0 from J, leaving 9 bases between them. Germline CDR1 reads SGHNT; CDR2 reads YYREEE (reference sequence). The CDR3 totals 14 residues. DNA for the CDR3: TGTGCCAGCAGCTCACAGTACATGAACACTGAAGCTTTCTTT. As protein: CASSSQYMNTEAFF.

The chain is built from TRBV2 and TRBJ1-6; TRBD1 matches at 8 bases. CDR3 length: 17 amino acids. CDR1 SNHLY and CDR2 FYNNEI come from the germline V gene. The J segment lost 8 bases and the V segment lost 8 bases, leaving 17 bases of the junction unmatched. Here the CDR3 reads CASGRTGISPPHSPLHF. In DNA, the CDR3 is TGTGCCAGCGGAAGGACAGGGATATCCCCCCCGCATTCACCCCTCCACTTT.

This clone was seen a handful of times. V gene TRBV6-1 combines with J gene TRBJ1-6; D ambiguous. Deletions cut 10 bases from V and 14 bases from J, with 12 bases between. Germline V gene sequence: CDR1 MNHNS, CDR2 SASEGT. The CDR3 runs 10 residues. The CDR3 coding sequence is TGTGCCACCCGAAACGGGGCCCTCCACTTT. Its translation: CATRNGALHF.

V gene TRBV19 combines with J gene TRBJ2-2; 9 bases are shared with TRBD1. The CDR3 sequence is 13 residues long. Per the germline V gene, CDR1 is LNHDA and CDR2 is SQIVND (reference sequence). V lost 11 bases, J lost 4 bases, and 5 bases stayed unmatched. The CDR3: CAYETGGTGELFF. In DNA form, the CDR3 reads TGTGCCTACGAGACAGGGGGCACCGGGGAGCTGTTTTTT.

Here the CDR3 DNA reads TGTGCCAGCAGTGAACTCGGGGGTCAGTGGGATACGCAGTATTTT. As protein: CASSELGGQWDTQYF. The gene calls are TRBV6-1 and TRBJ2-3, with D perhaps TRBD2 (6 bases). The germline V gene has CDR1 MNHNS and CDR2 SASEGT. The ends were cut back, 2 bases at V and 6 bases at J, with 15 bases in the middle. This CDR3 is 15 amino acids long.

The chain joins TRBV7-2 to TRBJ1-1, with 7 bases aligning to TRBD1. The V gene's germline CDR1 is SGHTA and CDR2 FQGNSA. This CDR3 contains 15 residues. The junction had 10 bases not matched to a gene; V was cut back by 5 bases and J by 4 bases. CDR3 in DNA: TGTGCCAGCAGCCCACTCAATACAGGGGCCACTGAAGCTTTCTTT. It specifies CASSPLNTGATEAFF.

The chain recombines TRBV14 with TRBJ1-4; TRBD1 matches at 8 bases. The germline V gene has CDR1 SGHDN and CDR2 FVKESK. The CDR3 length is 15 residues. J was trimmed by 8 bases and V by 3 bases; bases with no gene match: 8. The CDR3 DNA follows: TGTGCCAGCAGCCAGACGACAGGGGCAGGAGAAAAACTGTTTTTT. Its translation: CASSQTTGAGEKLFF. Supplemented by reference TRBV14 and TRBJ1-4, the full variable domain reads EAGVTQFPSHSVIEKGQTVTLRCDPISGHDNLYWYRRVMGKEIKFLLHFVKESKQDESGMPNNRFLAERTGGTYSTLKVQPAELEDSGVYFCASSQTTGAGEKLFFGSGTQLSVL.

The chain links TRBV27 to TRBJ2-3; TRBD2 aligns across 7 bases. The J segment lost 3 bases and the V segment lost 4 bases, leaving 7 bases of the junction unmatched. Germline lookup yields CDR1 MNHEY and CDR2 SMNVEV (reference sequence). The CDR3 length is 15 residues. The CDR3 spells CASSSRGRATDTQYF. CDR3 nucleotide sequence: TGTGCCAGCAGTTCAAGAGGGAGGGCGACAGATACGCAGTATTTT.

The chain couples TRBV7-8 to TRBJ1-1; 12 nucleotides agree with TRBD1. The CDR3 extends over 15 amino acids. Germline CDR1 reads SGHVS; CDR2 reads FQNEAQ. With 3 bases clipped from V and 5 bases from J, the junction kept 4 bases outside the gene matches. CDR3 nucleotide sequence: TGTGCCAGCAGCTTCAGGGACAGGGGGCCAACTGAAGCTTTCTTT. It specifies CASSFRDRGPTEAFF. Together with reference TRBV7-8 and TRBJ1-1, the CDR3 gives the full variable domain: GAGVSQSPRYKVAKRGQDVALRCDPISGHVSLFWYQQALGQGPEFLTYFQNEAQLDKSGLPSDRFFAERPEGSVSTLKIQRTQQEDSAVYLCASSFRDRGPTEAFFGQGTRLTVV.